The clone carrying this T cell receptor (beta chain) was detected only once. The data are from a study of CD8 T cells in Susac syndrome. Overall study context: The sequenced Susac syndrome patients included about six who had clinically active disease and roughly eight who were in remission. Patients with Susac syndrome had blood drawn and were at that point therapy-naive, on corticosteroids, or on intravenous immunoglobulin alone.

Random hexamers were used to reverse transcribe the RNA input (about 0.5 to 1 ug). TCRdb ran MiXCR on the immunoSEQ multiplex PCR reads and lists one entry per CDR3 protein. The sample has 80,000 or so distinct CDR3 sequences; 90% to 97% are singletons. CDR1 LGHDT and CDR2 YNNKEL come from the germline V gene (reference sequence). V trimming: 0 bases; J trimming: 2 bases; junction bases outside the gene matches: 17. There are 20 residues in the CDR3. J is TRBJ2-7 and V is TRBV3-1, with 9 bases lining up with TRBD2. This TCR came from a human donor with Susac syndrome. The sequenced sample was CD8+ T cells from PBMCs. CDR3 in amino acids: CASSQDLAGENSVSTYEQYF. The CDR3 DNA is TGTGCCAGCAGCCAAGACTTAGCGGGAGAGAATAGCGTATCGACCTACGAGCAGTACTTC.